The 20 T cell receptor beta chains reported below all come from one sample, sequenced in a study of OX40 agonist ivuxolimab in advanced cancers. Data came from immunoSEQ multiplex PCR; TCRdb stores just in-frame clones and leaves some out. The sample carries 70,000 to 85,000 clones, 94% recorded once. Sequenced material: CD4+ or CD8+ T cells sorted from blood, taken in a trial of the OX40 agonist ivuxolimab. The receptor source for this set is an adult with an advanced solid tumor such as melanoma, head and neck, liver or kidney cancer.

The chain couples TRBV28 to TRBJ2-1, with 14 positions matching TRBD2. The CDR3 is made up of 16 amino acids. Germline-derived CDR1 and CDR2 are MDHEN and SYDVKM. Trimming at V came to 6 bases and at J to 4 bases, leaving 5 bases not matched to a gene. CDR3 loop: CASSLGTSGSYNEQFF. CDR3 nucleotide sequence: TGTGCCAGCAGCCTAGGGACTAGCGGGAGTTACAATGAGCAGTTCTTC.

V and J are TRBV25-1 and TRBJ2-2, with TRBD1 matching over 8 bases. Germline CDR1 is MGHDK and CDR2 is SYGVNS. Unmatched junction bases numbered 3, after V lost 6 bases and J lost 0 bases. This CDR3 is built from 15 residues. The DNA for the CDR3 is TGTGCCAGCAGGGGGGGACAGGCGAACACCGGGGAGCTGTTTTTT. It specifies CASRGGQANTGELFF.

The chain joins TRBV15 to TRBJ1-5; D is possibly TRBD1 (6 bases). Trimming shortened V by 0 bases and J by 6 bases, and 24 bases separated the two germline ends. This CDR3 contains 19 residues. Germline lookup yields CDR1 LNHNV and CDR2 YYDKDF (reference sequence). The CDR3 DNA reads TGTGCCACCAGCAGAGATCACCGAGTTGGGGGGGGCGCATTTCAGCCCCAGCATTTT. This encodes CATSRDHRVGGGAFQPQHF. The entire variable domain, with the rest obtained from reference TRBV15 and TRBJ1-5, is as follows: DAMVIQNPRYQVTQFGKPVTLSCSQTLNHNVMYWYQQKSSQAPKLLFHYYDKDFNNEADTPDNFQSRRPNTSFCFLDIRSPGLGDTAMYLCATSRDHRVGGGAFQPQHFGDGTRLSIL.

The chain joins TRBV4-3 to TRBJ2-1, with D unclear. CDR3 length equals 14 residues. Germline V gene sequence: CDR1 LGHNA, CDR2 YSLEER. The germline V and J ends were trimmed by 1 base and 4 bases, with 8 bases remaining between them. CDR3: CASSQGTQYNEQFF. In DNA, the CDR3 is TGCGCCAGCAGCCAAGGGACGCAATACAATGAGCAGTTCTTC.

The genes are TRBV5-6 and TRBJ2-3; 10 nucleotides line up with TRBD2. CDR3 length equals 18 residues. V lost 0 bases and J lost 1; bases outside the gene matches: 8. Germline V gene lookup returns CDR1 SGHDT and CDR2 YYEEEE. CDR3 in DNA: TGTGCCAGCAGCTTGGCCCTAGCGGGAGTGAGAGGCACAGATACGCAGTATTTT. This translates into CASSLALAGVRGTDTQYF. Variable domain in full (rest from reference TRBV5-6 and TRBJ2-3): DAGVTQSPTHLIKTRGQQVTLRCSPKSGHDTVSWYQQALGQGPQFIFQYYEEEERQRGNFPDRFSGHQFPNYSSELNVNALLLGDSALYLCASSLALAGVRGTDTQYFGPGTRLTVL.

The chain couples TRBV4-3 to TRBJ1-2, with 7 bases matching TRBD1. This CDR3 region has 15 residues. Trimming removed 0 bases from V and 6 bases from J; junction bases left unmatched: 7. The germline V gene has CDR1 LGHNA and CDR2 YSLEER. As DNA, the CDR3 is TGCGCCAGCAGCCAAGAGGCACAGGGGAGACATGGCTACACCTTC. This encodes CASSQEAQGRHGYTF.

This clone came up once. The genes are TRBV4-2 and TRBJ2-7; a weak D match, TRBD2 (5 bases). V shed 1 base and J shed 1 base, with 8 bases lying between them. Germline V CDR1 and CDR2: LGHNA, YNFKEQ. This CDR3 contains 14 residues. The CDR3 reads CASSQGPGSYEQYF. Here the CDR3 DNA reads TGTGCCAGCAGCCAAGGTCCGGGGTCCTACGAGCAGTACTTC.

The chain joins TRBV9 to TRBJ2-1, with unresolved D. Trimming removed 1 base from V and 3 bases from J, with 11 bases in between. The CDR3 totals 15 residues. The germline V gene encodes CDR1 SGDLS and CDR2 YYNGEE. The CDR3 DNA reads as TGTGCCAGCAGCGTAACGGAAGTTAACTACAATGAGCAGTTCTTC. The encoded protein is CASSVTEVNYNEQFF. The whole variable domain, remainder taken from reference TRBV9 and TRBJ2-1, is DSGVTQTPKHLITATGQRVTLRCSPRSGDLSVYWYQQSLDQGLQFLIQYYNGEERAKGNILERFSAQQFPDLHSELNLSSLELGDSALYFCASSVTEVNYNEQFFGPGTRLTVL.

The V and J genes are TRBV27 and TRBJ2-7, with a weak D call TRBD1 (6 bases). The CDR3 extends over 12 amino acids. Deletions cut 6 bases from V and 6 bases from J, with 12 bases between. Germline CDR1 reads MNHEY; CDR2 reads SMNVEV (reference sequence). The chain's CDR3 is CASRTGIGEQYF. CDR3 in DNA: TGTGCCAGCAGAACAGGGATAGGCGAGCAGTACTTC.

The gene calls are TRBV28 and TRBJ1-1; 8 positions match TRBD1. The germline CDR1 and CDR2 sequences are MDHEN and SYDVKM. The CDR3 runs to 12 residues. V was pared by 6 bases and J by 7 bases, with 4 bases of the junction left unmatched. This chain's CDR3 is CASSRGPSEAFF. CDR3 DNA: TGTGCCAGCAGCAGGGGGCCCAGTGAAGCTTTCTTT.

This rearrangement joins TRBV5-1 to TRBJ2-3, with 14 bases matching TRBD2. Germline V gene lookup returns CDR1 SGHRS and CDR2 YFSETQ. Trimming at V came to 2 bases and at J to 3 bases, leaving 5 bases not matched to a gene. CDR3 length equals 17 residues. The DNA for the CDR3 is TGCGCCAGCAGCTTAACCGGGACTAGCGGGAGTACAGATACGCAGTATTTT. The encoded protein is CASSLTGTSGSTDTQYF.

The chain is built from TRBV9 and TRBJ2-2; D unclear. Trimming took 8 bases from V and 4 from J, leaving 9 bases between them. The CDR3 runs to 12 residues. Germline CDR1 reads SGDLS; CDR2 reads YYNGEE. CDR3 in DNA: TGTGCCAGTAGTAGTTTCACCGGGGAGCTGTTTTTT. Protein: CASSSFTGELFF.

The rearrangement uses TRBV27 and TRBJ2-1, with D perhaps matching TRBD1 (5 bases). V dropped 6 bases and J dropped 6 bases, with 9 bases sitting between them. Germline V gene data show CDR1 as MNHEY and CDR2 as SMNVEV (reference sequence). This CDR3 comprises 12 residues. CDR3 loop: CASSPDSNEQFF. The CDR3 region has the DNA TGTGCCAGCAGCCCTGACAGCAATGAGCAGTTCTTC.

CDR3 DNA: TGCGCCAGCAGAGGCTTAGGAAATGAGCAGTTCTTC. It encodes CASRGLGNEQFF. The J gene is TRBJ2-1, the V gene TRBV5-1; D remains unclear. The CDR3 has 12 residues. The germline V gene has CDR1 SGHRS and CDR2 YFSETQ. With 5 bases removed from V and 7 bases from J, the gap between germline ends came to 10 bases.

This rearrangement joins TRBV27 to TRBJ1-2; perhaps TRBD1 as D (5 bases). Trimming shortened V by 5 bases and J by 2 bases, and 21 bases separated the two germline ends. Germline assignment: CDR1 MNHEY and CDR2 SMNVEV (reference sequence). The CDR3 runs to 17 residues. The CDR3, as DNA: TGTGCCAGCAGTGCCGTTCGCAATCGGGGCTCGAACTATGGCTACACCTTC. Translated, it gives CASSAVRNRGSNYGYTF.

The rearrangement links TRBV7-9 to TRBJ2-6, with D tentatively TRBD1 (5 bases). The germline V gene encodes CDR1 SEHNR and CDR2 FQNEAQ (reference sequence). The CDR3 extends over 17 amino acids. V lost 2 bases and J 2 bases, leaving 13 bases between the germline ends. The CDR3 sequence: CASSLSGNPPGANVLTF. Here the CDR3 DNA reads TGTGCCAGCAGCTTATCAGGGAACCCCCCTGGGGCCAACGTCCTGACTTTC.

The chain links TRBV7-2 to TRBJ2-7; no reliable D call. Germline-derived CDR1 and CDR2 are SGHTA and FQGNSA. The CDR3 runs to 12 residues. Trimming cost V 4 bases and J 1 base, with 5 bases left between them. CDR3 sequence: CASSYDSYEQYF. The DNA for the CDR3 is TGTGCCAGCAGCTACGATTCCTACGAGCAGTACTTC.

The chain recombines TRBV2 with TRBJ2-7; 10 bases line up with TRBD2. V dropped 5 bases and J dropped 3; count of bases not matched to a gene: 7. CDR1 and CDR2 (germline): SNHLY, FYNNEI. CDR3 length: 15 residues. The CDR3 loop reads CASSFGLAVYYEQYF. The CDR3 region has the DNA TGTGCCAGCAGTTTCGGACTAGCGGTATACTACGAGCAGTACTTC.

The rearrangement joins TRBV7-2 to TRBJ1-2, with a weak D call TRBD1 (5 bases). The V end lost 4 bases, the J end lost 3 bases, and 9 bases lay between the germline ends. From germline, CDR1 is SGHTA and CDR2 FQGNSA. The CDR3 spans 13 residues. The CDR3 nucleotides are TGTGCCAGCAGCTACCTGACAGACTATGGCTACACCTTC. Its protein is CASSYLTDYGYTF.

The CDR3 DNA sequence: TGTGCCAGCAACAGTCAGGAGGCGGCCGGGGAGCTGTTTTTT. The encoded protein is CASNSQEAAGELFF. The V gene is TRBV5-6, the J gene TRBJ2-2, with D possibly TRBD2 on 5 matching bases. V dropped 6 bases and J dropped 6 bases, with 15 bases sitting between them. CDR1 and CDR2 (germline): SGHDT, YYEEEE. This CDR3 spans 14 amino acids. The whole variable domain, filled in from reference TRBV5-6 and TRBJ2-2, reads DAGVTQSPTHLIKTRGQQVTLRCSPKSGHDTVSWYQQALGQGPQFIFQYYEEEERQRGNFPDRFSGHQFPNYSSELNVNALLLGDSALYLCASNSQEAAGELFFGEGSRLTVL.